These T cell receptor beta chains were read from a single sample in a study of T-cell memory formation after mild COVID-19. Each CDR3 protein gets one entry after TCRdb re-called the 5' RACE reads with MiXCR. The repertoire consists of hundreds of thousands of distinct CDR3 sequences, with about 20% occurring once and the leading ten covering 7% to 9%. Source material: PBMCs or a T cell subset sorted from them (not recorded which). These receptor sequences come from an adult woman who had mild COVID-19 (a few samples of this study predate the infection). Cell type and time point are not known. Both conserved end residues are part of each CDR3. D genes are given only for firm matches. Clone size is not always given. Where it is, it says once, few, many or a class for expanded clones.

DNA,CDR3,D,V,size,J
TGTGCCAGCAGTGGGGAGGGCTTCGAATCGGATACGCAGTATTTT,CASSGEGFESDTQYF,TRBD2,TRBV2,NA,TRBJ2-3
TGCGCCAGCAGCCAGGGAACTCCAGGAGTTACAACGCAGTATTTT,CASSQGTPGVTTQYF,NA,TRBV4-3,NA,TRBJ2-3
TGTGCCAGCAGCAACGTGGTAGCGGGGGGCCCTCTCTCCTACGAGCAGTACTTC,CASSNVVAGGPLSYEQYF,NA,TRBV21-1,few,TRBJ2-7
TGTGCCAGCATCCACGGGGGTACGCAGTATTTT,CASIHGGTQYF,NA,TRBV6-5,NA,TRBJ2-3
TGTGCCAGCAGCTCGGGACACCGCACAGATACGCAGTATTTT,CASSSGHRTDTQYF,NA,TRBV12-3/TRBV12-4,few,TRBJ2-3
TGCAGCCCAAAGATCATGAACACTGAAGCTTTCTTT,CSPKIMNTEAFF,NA,TRBV20-1,NA,TRBJ1-1
TGCGCCAGCAGCCATTCTTTCGAGGGAGACACTGAAGCTTTCTTT,CASSHSFEGDTEAFF,NA,TRBV4-3,NA,TRBJ1-1
TGTGCCAGCAGCATCCGGACAGGGGGCGGCTATGGCTACACCTTC,CASSIRTGGGYGYTF,TRBD1,TRBV5-5,NA,TRBJ1-2
TGTGCCACCAGCAGAGCCGATCAGCCCCAGCATTTT,CATSRADQPQHF,NA,TRBV15,few,TRBJ1-5
TGTGCCAGCAGCTTTTTTCTTAGGGCCAATGAGCAGTTCTTC,CASSFFLRANEQFF,NA,TRBV11-2,NA,TRBJ2-1
TGTGCCAGCAGCGTAGACGGGCATGAGCAGTTCTTC,CASSVDGHEQFF,NA,TRBV9,NA,TRBJ2-1
TGTGCCACCAGCAAACAATCCCACTCCCATCGGGGATCCTACGAGCAGTACTTC,CATSKQSHSHRGSYEQYF,NA,TRBV15,many,TRBJ2-7
TGTGCCAGCAGCAAGTGTTCGGGCAGAAGCACAGATACGCAGTATTTT,CASSKCSGRSTDTQYF,NA,TRBV21-1,few,TRBJ2-3
TGTGCCAGCAGTTACTCGGGAGTTTTGAATGGCTACACCTTC,CASSYSGVLNGYTF,NA,TRBV6-5,NA,TRBJ1-2
TGTGCCAGCAGCTTGAGGGGACAGGGGTCCTACGAGCAGTACTTC,CASSLRGQGSYEQYF,TRBD1,TRBV11-2,many,TRBJ2-7
TGCAGCGTTGAAGGGGCGGGAGCTGCACCAGATACGCAGTATTTT,CSVEGAGAAPDTQYF,TRBD2,TRBV29-1,few,TRBJ2-3